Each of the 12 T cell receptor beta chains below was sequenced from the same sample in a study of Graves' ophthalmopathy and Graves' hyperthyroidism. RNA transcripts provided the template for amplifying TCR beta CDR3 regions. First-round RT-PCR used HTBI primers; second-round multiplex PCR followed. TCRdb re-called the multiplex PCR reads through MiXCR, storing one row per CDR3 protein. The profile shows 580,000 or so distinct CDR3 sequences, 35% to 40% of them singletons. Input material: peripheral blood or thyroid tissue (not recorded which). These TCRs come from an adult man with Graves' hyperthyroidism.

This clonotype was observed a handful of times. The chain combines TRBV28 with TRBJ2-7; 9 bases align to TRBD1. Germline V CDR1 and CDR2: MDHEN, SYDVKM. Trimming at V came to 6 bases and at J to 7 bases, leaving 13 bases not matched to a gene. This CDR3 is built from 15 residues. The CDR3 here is CASRFLDRGSQEQYF. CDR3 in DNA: TGTGCCAGCAGATTTCTGGACAGGGGAAGCCAGGAGCAGTACTTC.

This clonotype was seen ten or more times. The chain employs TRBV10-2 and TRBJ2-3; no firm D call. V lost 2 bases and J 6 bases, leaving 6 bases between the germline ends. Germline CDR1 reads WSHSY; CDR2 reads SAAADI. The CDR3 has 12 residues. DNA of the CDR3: TGCGCCAGCAGTGAGCGCTGGGATACGCAGTATTTT. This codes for CASSERWDTQYF.

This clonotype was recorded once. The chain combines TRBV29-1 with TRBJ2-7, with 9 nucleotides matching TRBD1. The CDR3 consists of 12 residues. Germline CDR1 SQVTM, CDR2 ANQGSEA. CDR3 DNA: TGCAGACCGGACAGGGGCGATTACGAGCAGTACTTC. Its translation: CRPDRGDYEQYF.

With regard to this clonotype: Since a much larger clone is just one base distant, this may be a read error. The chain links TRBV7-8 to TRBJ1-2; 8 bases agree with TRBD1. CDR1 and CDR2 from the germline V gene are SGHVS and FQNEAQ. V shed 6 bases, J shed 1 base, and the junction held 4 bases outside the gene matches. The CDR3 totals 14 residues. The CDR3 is CASRRTGINYGYTF. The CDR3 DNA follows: TGTGCCAGCAGGAGGACAGGGATTAACTATGGCTACACCTTC.

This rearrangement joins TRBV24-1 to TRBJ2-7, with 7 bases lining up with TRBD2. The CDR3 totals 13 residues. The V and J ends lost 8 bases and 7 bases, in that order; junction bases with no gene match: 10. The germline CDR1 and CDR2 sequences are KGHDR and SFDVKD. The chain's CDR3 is CATTGGAYNEQYF. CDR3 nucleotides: TGTGCCACCACGGGGGGAGCTTACAATGAGCAGTACTTC.

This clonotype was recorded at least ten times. Here the CDR3 reads CASSEDIGITYGYTF. In DNA, the CDR3 is TGTGCCAGCAGTGAGGATATCGGGATTACCTATGGCTACACCTTC. V is TRBV6-1 and J is TRBJ1-2; D call uncertain. Trimming cost V 3 bases and J 4 bases, with 15 bases left between them. Germline CDR1 MNHNS, CDR2 SASEGT. CDR3 length: 15 amino acids.

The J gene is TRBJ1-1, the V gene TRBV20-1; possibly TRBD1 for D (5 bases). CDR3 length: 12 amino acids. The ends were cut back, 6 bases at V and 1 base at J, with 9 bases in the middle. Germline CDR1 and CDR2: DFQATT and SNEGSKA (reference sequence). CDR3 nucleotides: TGCAGTGCCACAGGTCCGAACACTGAAGCTTTCTTT. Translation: CSATGPNTEAFF.

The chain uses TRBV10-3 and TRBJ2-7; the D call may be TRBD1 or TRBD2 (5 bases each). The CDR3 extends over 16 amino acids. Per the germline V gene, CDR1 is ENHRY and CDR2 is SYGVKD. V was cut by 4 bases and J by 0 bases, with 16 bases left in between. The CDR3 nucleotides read TGTGCCATCAGTGGCCGGGGCCTCGCGAGCTCCTACGAGCAGTACTTC. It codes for CAISGRGLASSYEQYF.

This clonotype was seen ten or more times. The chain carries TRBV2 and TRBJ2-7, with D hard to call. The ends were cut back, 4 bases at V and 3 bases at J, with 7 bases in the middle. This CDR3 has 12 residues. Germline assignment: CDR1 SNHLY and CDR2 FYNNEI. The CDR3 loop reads CASSGRLYEQYF. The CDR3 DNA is TGTGCCAGCAGTGGACGCCTCTACGAGCAGTACTTC.

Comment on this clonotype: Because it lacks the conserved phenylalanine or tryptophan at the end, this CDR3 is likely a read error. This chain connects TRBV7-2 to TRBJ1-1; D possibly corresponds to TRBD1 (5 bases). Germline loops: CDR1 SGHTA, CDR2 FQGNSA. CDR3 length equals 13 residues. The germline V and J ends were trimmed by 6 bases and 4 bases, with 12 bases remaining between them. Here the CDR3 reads CASSYGGSTEAFL. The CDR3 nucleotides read TGTGCCAGCAGTTATGGGGGGTCCACTGAAGCTTTCCTT.

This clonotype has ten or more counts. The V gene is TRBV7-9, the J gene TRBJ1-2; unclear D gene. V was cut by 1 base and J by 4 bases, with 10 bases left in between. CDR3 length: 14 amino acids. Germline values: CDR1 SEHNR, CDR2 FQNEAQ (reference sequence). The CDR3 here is CASSLGLARYGYTF. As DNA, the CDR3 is TGTGCCAGCAGCTTAGGGCTGGCTCGCTATGGCTACACCTTC.

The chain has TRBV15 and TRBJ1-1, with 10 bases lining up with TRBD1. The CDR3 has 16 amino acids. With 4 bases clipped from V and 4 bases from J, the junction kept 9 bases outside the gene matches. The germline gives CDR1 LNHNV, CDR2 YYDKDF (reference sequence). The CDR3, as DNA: TGTGCCACCAGCACGACTGACAGGGGGCCCGGCACTGAAGCTTTCTTT. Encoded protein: CATSTTDRGPGTEAFF.